This passage covers 24 T cell receptor beta chains from one sample sequenced in a study of blood T cell repertoires in COVID-19. Measured with immunoSEQ multiplex PCR; TCRdb has only the in-frame clones, and not every one. The sample holds tens of thousands of clones, 80% to 90% seen once. The sample consisted of peripheral blood. These receptors all come from a human donor in a cohort sampled during active COVID-19.

The V gene is TRBV5-1, the J gene TRBJ2-3; TRBD2 aligns across 10 bases. In germline, CDR1 is SGHRS, CDR2 YFSETQ. The trim removed 5 bases at V and 4 bases at J, leaving 1 base unmatched. The CDR3 totals 13 residues. CDR3 in DNA: TGCGCCAGCAGGCTAGCGGGAGCAGATACGCAGTATTTT. This sequence encodes CASRLAGADTQYF.

This clone was counted a single time. J is TRBJ2-6 and V is TRBV2, with TRBD1 matching 8 bases. This CDR3 is 16 amino acids long. Germline assignment: CDR1 SNHLY and CDR2 FYNNEI. The V gene end was trimmed by 3 bases and the J gene end by 3 bases; junction bases not matched to a gene: 4. As DNA, the CDR3 is TGTGCCAGCAGTGATCAGGGGGCACTTGGGGCCAACGTCCTGACTTTC. This gives the protein CASSDQGALGANVLTF.

By proportion, this clone is medium-sized. The chain couples TRBV5-5 to TRBJ2-2; D ambiguous. The germline V gene has CDR1 SGHKS and CDR2 YYEKEE (reference sequence). V was trimmed by 0 bases and J by 4 bases, leaving 10 bases between them. The CDR3 totals 15 residues. The CDR3 DNA sequence: TGTGCCAGCAGCTTGGGAGGAGTACGCACCGGGGAGCTGTTTTTT. Its protein is CASSLGGVRTGELFF.

This rearrangement joins TRBV28 to TRBJ2-1; TRBD1 aligns across 7 bases. V lost 7 bases and J lost 0; bases outside the gene matches: 9. Germline assignment: CDR1 MDHEN and CDR2 SYDVKM. This CDR3 spans 16 amino acids. CDR3 sequence reads: CASTQYRGSSYNEQFF. The CDR3 region has the DNA TGTGCCAGCACCCAATACAGGGGAAGCTCCTACAATGAGCAGTTCTTC.

The V call is TRBV5-1, the J call TRBJ2-5; 7 nucleotides agree with TRBD2. The CDR3 covers 16 residues. V lost 3 bases to trimming and J lost 5 bases; unmatched junction nucleotides: 13. Germline V gives CDR1 SGHRS, CDR2 YFSETQ. The CDR3 is CASSSSTRTSWETQYF. CDR3 nucleotide sequence: TGCGCCAGCAGCTCCTCGACTAGGACTAGTTGGGAGACCCAGTACTTC.

The chain recombines TRBV5-4 with TRBJ2-2; 7 nucleotides align to TRBD2. There are 15 residues in the CDR3. V gave up 2 bases and J gave up 6 bases; unmatched junction bases: 7. CDR1 SGHNT and CDR2 YYREEE come from the germline V gene (reference sequence). CDR3 sequence (DNA): TGTGCCAGCAGCTTATCGAGCGGGGCTGCCGGGGAGCTGTTTTTT. Translated, it gives CASSLSSGAAGELFF.

CDR3 protein: CASSEGGAGQPQHF. The DNA of the CDR3 is TGTGCCAGCAGTGAGGGAGGGGCCGGTCAGCCCCAGCATTTT. The gene calls are TRBV6-1 and TRBJ1-5; possible D gene TRBD1, 5 bases. Trimming stripped 3 bases from V and 6 bases from J, with 12 bases between. Germline V lookup: CDR1 MNHNS, CDR2 SASEGT. The CDR3 totals 14 residues.

The chain combines TRBV5-5 with TRBJ2-1, with D tentatively TRBD2 (6 bases). The CDR3 loop spans 14 amino acids. The V gene lost 0 bases and the J gene lost 5 bases, with 9 bases spanning the gap. Per the germline V gene, CDR1 is SGHKS and CDR2 is YYEKEE (reference sequence). The CDR3 DNA follows: TGTGCCAGCAGCTTGGGACTAGAGCACAATGAGCAGTTCTTC. It specifies CASSLGLEHNEQFF.

The rearrangement links TRBV18 to TRBJ1-4; a weak D match, TRBD1 (6 bases). Germline CDR1 KGHSH, CDR2 LQKENI. The CDR3 runs to 16 residues. Trimming took off 2 bases at V and 8 bases at J, with 18 bases between the two ends. Here the CDR3 DNA reads TGTGCCAGCTCACCAATCAGTCCAGGGGCAGGGGAAAAACTGTTTTTT. Its protein product is CASSPISPGAGEKLFF.

This chain connects TRBV7-8 to TRBJ2-1; perhaps TRBD2 as D (5 bases). This CDR3 is built from 16 residues. V gave up 4 bases and J gave up 2 bases, with 15 bases separating them. In germline, CDR1 is SGHVS, CDR2 FQNEAQ. The CDR3 DNA follows: TGTGCCAGCAGCTCCTTTTGGGCGGGCCCCTACAATGAGCAGTTCTTC. This sequence encodes CASSSFWAGPYNEQFF.

In its sample, this clone was seen a few times. The rearrangement joins TRBV7-6 to TRBJ2-7; a weak D match, TRBD1 (6 bases). Trimming removed 5 bases from V and 1 base from J, with 15 bases in between. The CDR3 is 15 residues long. From germline, CDR1 is SGHVS and CDR2 FNYEAQ. The CDR3 nucleotides read TGTGCCAGCAGCAAGACGACAGGTGAATCCTACGAGCAGTACTTC. Residues: CASSKTTGESYEQYF.

The genes are TRBV29-1 and TRBJ2-2; TRBD2 aligns across 9 bases. Germline V gene sequence: CDR1 SQVTM, CDR2 ANQGSEA. The CDR3 is 16 amino acids. V shed 1 base and J 1 base; nucleotides not matched to a gene: 4. CDR3 nucleotides: TGCAGCGTTGAAGGGGCTAGCGGGATGAACACCGGGGAGCTGTTTTTT. Translation gives CSVEGASGMNTGELFF.

The chain couples TRBV27 to TRBJ2-1; 14 bases map to TRBD2. Germline assignment: CDR1 MNHEY and CDR2 SMNVEV (reference sequence). This CDR3 spans 16 amino acids. V dropped 6 bases and J dropped 7; count of bases not matched to a gene: 8. DNA of the CDR3: TGTGCCAGCAGGACGGGACTAGCGGGAGCAGGGAATGAGCAGTTCTTC. This translates into CASRTGLAGAGNEQFF.

This clone was counted between two and nine times. The V call is TRBV30, the J call TRBJ1-5; D is unclear. The germline V and J ends were trimmed by 0 bases and 0 bases, with 6 bases remaining between them. The CDR3 loop spans 14 amino acids. CDR1 GTSNPN and CDR2 SVGIG come from the germline V gene (reference sequence). The CDR3 here is CAWSVENSNQPQHF. The DNA for the CDR3 is TGTGCCTGGAGTGTCGAGAATAGCAATCAGCCCCAGCATTTT.

This chain uses TRBV10-3 with TRBJ1-2, with 8 bases aligning to TRBD1. After removal of 1 base from V and 4 bases from J, the junction contained 5 bases not matched to a gene. Germline CDR1 ENHRY, CDR2 SYGVKD. This CDR3 comprises 15 residues. This CDR3 is CAISEWAGGGYGYTF. The CDR3, as DNA: TGTGCCATCAGTGAGTGGGCAGGGGGCGGCTATGGCTACACCTTC.

The chain couples TRBV18 to TRBJ2-7; a possible D gene is TRBD2 (6 bases). The CDR3 has 13 residues. The ends were cut back, 0 bases at V and 6 bases at J, with 9 bases in the middle. The germline CDR1 and CDR2 sequences are KGHSH and LQKENI. Written as DNA, the CDR3 is TGTGCCAGCTCACCACCGGGGGGAGGCGAGCAGTACTTC. Residues: CASSPPGGGEQYF.

The genes are TRBV30 and TRBJ2-2; D is possibly TRBD1 (5 bases). Trimming removed 0 bases from V and 7 bases from J, with 18 bases in between. The CDR3 is 16 residues long. Per the germline V gene, CDR1 is GTSNPN and CDR2 is SVGIG (reference sequence). CDR3 DNA sequence: TGTGCCTGGAGTGTACCGCTGGGGCGCCGCCACGGGGAGCTGTTTTTT. Its protein product is CAWSVPLGRRHGELFF.

V gene TRBV24-1 combines with J gene TRBJ1-1; 7 bases match TRBD1. The V gene's germline CDR1 is KGHDR and CDR2 SFDVKD. CDR3 length: 12 residues. V dropped 7 bases and J dropped 6; count of bases not matched to a gene: 4. The CDR3 nucleotides read TGTGCCACCAGAGGACAGGAACCTGAAGCTTTCTTT. Its protein is CATRGQEPEAFF.

The gene calls are TRBV3-1 (or the pseudogene TRBV3-2) and TRBJ1-2, with unresolved D. V was cut by 3 bases and J by 3 bases, with 8 bases left in between. The germline CDR1 and CDR2 sequences are LGHDT and YNNKEL (reference sequence). The CDR3 has 13 amino acids. CDR3 protein: CASSHSVDYGYTF. CDR3 nucleotide sequence: TGTGCCAGCAGCCACAGTGTGGACTATGGCTACACCTTC.

V gene TRBV6-2 or TRBV6-3 combines with J gene TRBJ2-2; the D is unclear. Per the germline V gene, CDR1 is MNHEY and CDR2 is SVGEGT. The CDR3 length is 15 residues. Trimming took off 2 bases at V and 0 bases at J, with 7 bases between the two ends. In DNA, the CDR3 is TGTGCCAGCAGTTACGGCCAGGCGAACACCGGGGAGCTGTTTTTT. The encoded protein is CASSYGQANTGELFF.

J is TRBJ2-1 and V is TRBV6-4; D is ambiguous. V lost 3 bases and J 0 bases, leaving 9 bases between the germline ends. The germline V gene has CDR1 MRHNA and CDR2 SNTAGT. The CDR3 extends over 15 amino acids. The CDR3 protein is CASSEMASSYNEQFF. CDR3 in DNA: TGTGCCAGCAGTGAAATGGCTAGCTCCTACAATGAGCAGTTCTTC.

The chain employs TRBV27 and TRBJ1-4, with no clear D. Trimming removed 6 bases from V and 5 bases from J, with 22 bases in between. Germline CDR1 is MNHEY and CDR2 is SMNVEV (reference sequence). The CDR3 contains 17 residues. Written as DNA, the CDR3 is TGTGCCAGCAGCCTCTCGGCCCCACCGGCTAGGAATGAAAAACTGTTTTTT. Amino acids: CASSLSAPPARNEKLFF.

This rearrangement joins TRBV6-5 to TRBJ2-2; D gene uncertain. Germline V gene sequence: CDR1 MNHEY, CDR2 SVGAGI. CDR3 length: 13 amino acids. Trimming shortened V by 4 bases and J by 1 base, and 4 bases separated the two germline ends. The CDR3 reads CASSSRNTGELFF. CDR3 nucleotide sequence: TGTGCCAGCAGTTCCCGGAACACCGGGGAGCTGTTTTTT.

The chain joins TRBV7-3 to TRBJ2-2; D not resolved. This CDR3 contains 11 residues. V was cut by 5 bases and J by 7 bases, with 5 bases left in between. In germline, CDR1 is SGHTA, CDR2 FQGTGA. CDR3 in amino acids: CASSQYGELFF. The CDR3 DNA reads as TGTGCCAGCAGCCAGTACGGGGAGCTGTTTTTT.